These 11 T cell receptor beta chains came from one sample sequenced in a study of T cells in Graves' hyperthyroidism and ophthalmopathy. What was amplified from RNA transcripts were TCR beta CDR3 regions. Primed by the HTBI set, a first-round RT-PCR was run on the TCR CDR3. In TCRdb, the multiplex PCR reads were re-called with MiXCR into one record per CDR3 protein. The sample includes 700,000 or so distinct CDR3 sequences, about a sixth of them seen just once. The sample was blood. The receptors come from a man between 18 and 29 years old with Graves' hyperthyroidism.

This clonotype has a handful of counts. The rearrangement joins TRBV27 to TRBJ2-5; TRBD1 matches 8 bases. V gave up 8 bases and J gave up 4 bases; unmatched junction bases: 12. Looked up from germline, CDR1 is MNHEY and CDR2 is SMNVEV (reference sequence). This CDR3 comprises 15 residues. CDR3 coding DNA: TGTGCCAGCTGCTACTCGGACAGGGATACAGAGACCCAGTACTTC. Translation: CASCYSDRDTETQYF.

This clonotype appeared a few times. V usage is TRBV11-3 and J usage is TRBJ2-3; 8 bases align to TRBD2. Trimming removed 2 bases from V and 2 bases from J; junction bases left unmatched: 3. Germline lookup yields CDR1 SGHNT and CDR2 YENEEA. The CDR3 sequence is 15 residues long. CDR3 nucleotides: TGTGCCAGCAGCTTAAAAGCGGGAGACACAGATACGCAGTATTTT. The encoded protein is CASSLKAGDTDTQYF. Looking up the rest from reference TRBV11-3 and TRBJ2-3 gives the full variable domain: EAGVVQSPRYKIIEKKQPVAFWCNPISGHNTLYWYLQNLGQGPELLIRYENEEAVDDSQLPKDRFSAERLKGVDSTLKIQPAELGDSAVYLCASSLKAGDTDTQYFGPGTRLTVL.

This clonotype occurred a few times. V and J are TRBV20-1 and TRBJ2-5; D is undetermined. V was cut by 6 bases and J by 0 bases, with 11 bases left in between. There are 13 residues in the CDR3. CDR1 and CDR2 from the germline V gene are DFQATT and SNEGSKA (reference sequence). CDR3 in amino acids: CSATDGYQETQYF. CDR3 coding DNA: TGCAGTGCGACGGACGGGTACCAAGAGACCCAGTACTTC.

J is TRBJ2-6 and V is TRBV4-2, with TRBD2 matching over 8 bases. V lost 0 bases, J lost 2 bases, and 3 bases stayed unmatched. The germline CDR1 and CDR2 sequences are LGHNA and YNFKEQ. The CDR3 runs 17 residues. CDR3 coding DNA: TGTGCCAGCAGCCAAGATGGCGGGGGGACTGGGGCCAACGTCCTGACTTTC. This translates into CASSQDGGGTGANVLTF.

At least ten counts were recorded for this clonotype. This chain connects TRBV20-1 to TRBJ2-1; 8 positions match TRBD2. The CDR3 is 12 residues long. Losses at the gene ends were 7 bases for V and 9 bases for J; bases not matched to a gene: 8. The V gene's germline CDR1 is DFQATT and CDR2 SNEGSKA (reference sequence). CDR3 residues: CSGSGSGPEQFF. As DNA, the CDR3 is TGCAGTGGGAGCGGGAGCGGGCCTGAGCAGTTCTTC.

This clonotype has a count of ten or more. The rearrangement uses TRBV11-2 and TRBJ1-4, with D perhaps TRBD1 (6 bases). The CDR3 length is 15 residues. Trimming removed 4 bases at V and 7 bases at J, with 16 bases between. From germline, CDR1 is SGHAT and CDR2 FQNNGV. CDR3 DNA sequence: TGTGCCAGCAGCTCCCCGGGGGCTAGTCGTGAAAAACTGTTTTTT. Translation: CASSSPGASREKLFF.

Many counts were recorded for this clonotype. The chain carries TRBV20-1 and TRBJ2-1; 7 nucleotides agree with TRBD2. Unmatched junction bases numbered 14, after V lost 6 bases and J lost 0 bases. Germline assignment: CDR1 DFQATT and CDR2 SNEGSKA (reference sequence). This CDR3 is built from 17 residues. CDR3 in amino acids: CSAIPEERGNSYNEQFF. The CDR3 DNA is TGCAGTGCCATCCCCGAGGAGCGGGGAAACTCCTACAATGAGCAGTTCTTC.

This clonotype was observed a handful of times. The chain recombines TRBV2 with TRBJ2-3; 8 bases line up with TRBD2. V lost 5 bases to trimming and J lost 9 bases; unmatched junction nucleotides: 4. CDR3 length: 12 residues. The V gene's germline CDR1 is SNHLY and CDR2 FYNNEI. This CDR3 reads CASSREGRTQYF. DNA for the CDR3: TGTGCCAGCAGTCGGGAGGGCCGGACGCAGTATTTT.

This clonotype showed up just a few times. This chain joins TRBV10-3 and TRBJ2-7; D is uncertain. The CDR3 length is 14 residues. With 2 bases removed from V and 2 bases from J, the gap between germline ends came to 10 bases. CDR1 is ENHRY and CDR2 is SYGVKD in the germline V gene. Here the CDR3 reads CAISELRKPYEQYF. The CDR3 DNA follows: TGTGCCATCAGTGAGCTCAGAAAGCCCTACGAGCAGTACTTC.

V gene TRBV5-1 combines with J gene TRBJ2-5, with D perhaps matching TRBD1 or TRBD2 (5 bases each). The V gene's germline CDR1 is SGHRS and CDR2 YFSETQ. Trimming pared 6 bases from V and 1 base from J, leaving 10 bases between. The CDR3 length is 13 residues. CDR3 protein: CASNPGTQETQYF. CDR3 in DNA: TGCGCCAGCAATCCCGGGACCCAAGAGACCCAGTACTTC.

The rearrangement links TRBV18 to TRBJ2-1; 15 bases fit TRBD2. The germline V gene has CDR1 KGHSH and CDR2 LQKENI. This CDR3 region has 19 residues. V gave up 3 bases and J gave up 2 bases; unmatched junction bases: 8. The CDR3 here is CASSPGLAGGQWPYNEQFF. The CDR3 DNA follows: TGTGCCAGCTCACCCGGACTAGCGGGAGGGCAGTGGCCCTACAATGAGCAGTTCTTC.